A selection of T cell receptor beta chains follows, all from one sample in a study of T cell repertoires in cytomegalovirus infection. From the reads, TCRdb called clonotypes with MiXCR, one entry per CDR3 protein. This sample has fewer than 350,000 distinct CDR3 sequences, with over 7.5% found just once. The material sequenced was PBMCs. All receptors come from a human donor in good health (CMV status not recorded). Some clones in this sample may be carry-over from other donors' samples. CDR3s include the opening cysteine and the closing phenylalanine or tryptophan. Fields, in order: clone size, J gene, V gene, D gene, CDR3 protein, CDR3 DNA. The D gene is left open where the match is weak. Only part of the rows carry a size: once, few, many, or a class if the clone is expanded.

many TRBJ2-1 TRBV7-8 . CASSSGLLYNEQFF TGTGCCAGCAGCTCAGGACTTCTCTACAATGAGCAGTTCTTC
many TRBJ1-6 TRBV7-6 . CASSFGDSPLHF TGTGCCAGCAGCTTCGGGGACTCACCCCTCCACTTT
. TRBJ2-6 TRBV19 . CASSIEGLSGANVLTF TGTGCCAGTAGTATAGAAGGGCTCTCTGGGGCCAACGTCCTGACTTTC
few TRBJ1-1 TRBV6-6 TRBD1 CASSPLDRGPEAFF TGTGCCAGCAGTCCCCTGGACAGGGGCCCTGAAGCTTTCTTT
many TRBJ1-1 TRBV7-2 . CASSVQGTNTEAFF TGTGCCAGCAGCGTCCAGGGGACGAACACTGAAGCTTTCTTT
many TRBJ1-6 TRBV6-5 . CASSYSTQGGRSPLHF TGTGCCAGCAGTTACTCGACACAGGGCGGGCGTTCACCCCTCCACTTT
. TRBJ2-3 TRBV2 TRBD1 CASIFGTGGTDTQYF TGTGCCAGCATATTCGGGACAGGAGGCACAGATACGCAGTATTTT
few TRBJ2-3 TRBV24-1 . CATSDSQPDTQYF TGTGCCACCAGTGACTCTCAGCCAGATACGCAGTATTTT
few TRBJ2-1 TRBV14 . CASSRSGDRTYNEQFF TGTGCCAGCAGCCGAAGTGGGGACCGGACCTACAATGAGCAGTTCTTC
few TRBJ2-2 TRBV4-3 . CASSQDTNTGELFF TGCGCCAGCAGCCAGGATACGAACACCGGGGAGCTGTTTTTT
. TRBJ2-3 TRBV12-3/TRBV12-4 . CASSLLNTDTQYF TGTGCCAGCAGTTTACTGAATACAGATACGCAGTATTTT
many TRBJ2-5 TRBV28 TRBD2 CASSYSSRPIAGEGETQYF TGTGCCAGCAGTTACTCATCCAGGCCAATAGCGGGAGAAGGAGAGACCCAGTACTTC
. TRBJ1-2 TRBV5-4 TRBD1 CASSPGQGRMANYGYTF TGTGCCAGCAGCCCGGGACAGGGTAGGATGGCTAACTATGGCTACACCTTC
many TRBJ1-2 TRBV4-2 . CASSQGERGGYTF TGTGCCAGCAGCCAAGGGGAACGGGGTGGCTACACCTTC
. TRBJ1-1 TRBV6-2/TRBV6-3 . CASNFGRIRTEAFF TGTGCCAGCAATTTCGGGAGGATAAGGACTGAAGCTTTCTTT
many TRBJ2-3 TRBV11-2 . CASSPHRILPVRVDTQYF TGTGCCAGCAGCCCACACCGAATCTTGCCCGTAAGGGTAGATACGCAGTATTTT
many TRBJ2-4 TRBV7-2 . CASSSAESWNIQYF TGTGCCAGCAGCTCAGCGGAGTCCTGGAACATTCAGTACTTC
many TRBJ2-1 TRBV11-2 . CASSSALGPYNEQFF TGTGCCAGCAGCTCCGCTCTGGGGCCCTACAATGAGCAGTTCTTC
. TRBJ2-1 TRBV14 TRBD1 CASSIQGAGHEQFF TGTGCCAGCAGCATACAGGGGGCAGGACATGAGCAGTTCTTC
many TRBJ2-5 TRBV7-2 . CASSPGGWETQYF TGTGCCAGCAGCCCGGGGGGCTGGGAGACCCAGTACTTC
many TRBJ1-1 TRBV7-3 . CASSVGMNTEAFF TGTGCCAGCAGTGTCGGTATGAACACTGAAGCTTTCTTT
many TRBJ2-3 TRBV6-1 TRBD2 CASRGTSGRLDTQYF TGTGCCAGCAGAGGGACTAGCGGGAGGTTAGATACGCAGTATTTT
many TRBJ1-5 TRBV4-3 . CASSQDHGPSNQPQHF TGCGCCAGCAGCCAAGATCACGGCCCCAGCAATCAGCCCCAGCATTTT
many TRBJ1-5 TRBV27 . CASSSLTSRHSNQPQHF TGTGCCAGCAGTTCTCTCACCAGCCGGCATAGCAATCAGCCCCAGCATTTT
many TRBJ2-1 TRBV7-2 . CASSEDRKDEQFF TGTGCCAGCAGCGAAGACCGAAAGGATGAGCAGTTCTTC
few TRBJ2-2 TRBV6-2/TRBV6-3 . CASTRVNTGELFF TGTGCCAGCACCAGGGTAAACACCGGGGAGCTGTTTTTT
. TRBJ2-1 TRBV28 . CASSLDYEQFF TGTGCCAGCAGCCTCGACTATGAGCAGTTCTTC
. TRBJ2-7 TRBV20-1 . CSAWAGPPKYEQYF TGCAGTGCTTGGGCCGGACCACCAAAATACGAGCAGTACTTC
many TRBJ1-4 TRBV12-3/TRBV12-4 . CASSGGGLAEKLFF TGTGCCAGCAGTGGAGGGGGGCTCGCTGAAAAACTGTTTTTT
many TRBJ1-5 TRBV7-2 . CASSLAGHSNQPQHF TGTGCCAGCAGCTTAGCAGGGCATAGCAATCAGCCCCAGCATTTT
. TRBJ1-6 TRBV6-6 TRBD1 CASSSGQGVQTLHF TGTGCCAGCAGTTCGGGACAGGGGGTGCAAACCCTCCACTTT
few TRBJ2-3 TRBV5-4 TRBD1 CASSLQGARSTDTQYF TGTGCCAGCAGCTTACAGGGGGCTCGGAGCACAGATACGCAGTATTTT
many TRBJ2-5 TRBV7-2 TRBD2 CASSLASRGVVGETQYF TGTGCCAGCAGCTTAGCATCTCGGGGGGTGGTCGGGGAGACCCAGTACTTC
few TRBJ2-7 TRBV12-3/TRBV12-4 . CATSMTESSYEQYF TGTGCCACCTCTATGACCGAGAGCTCCTACGAGCAGTACTTC
. TRBJ2-1 TRBV2 . CASSRTNQDNEQFF TGTGCCAGCAGTAGGACTAACCAAGACAATGAGCAGTTCTTC
few TRBJ2-1 TRBV7-3 TRBD2 CASSLTGRGGNNEQFF TGTGCCAGCAGCCTTACCGGGCGGGGGGGCAACAATGAGCAGTTCTTC
few TRBJ2-7 TRBV2 . CASSDKGSHEQYF TGTGCCAGCAGTGATAAGGGGTCCCACGAGCAGTACTTC
few TRBJ2-5 TRBV6-6 TRBD2 CASSSLAGGAETQYF TGTGCCAGCAGTTCACTAGCGGGAGGTGCCGAGACCCAGTACTTC